This TCR beta chain is drawn from a study of T-cell reconstitution after alpha-beta-depleted transplantation in children (dated by TCRdb to 2016 to 2017). About the investigation overall: Using TCR repertoire profiling, the study quantitatively followed how T-cell immune reconstitution unfolded in children after TCRalphabeta/CD19-depleted allogeneic hematopoietic cell transplantation.

Ten or more counts support this clonotype. Its antigen specificity is not known. No qualities accompany the bases; no much larger clone lies one base away. Library preparation was by PCR. TCRdb names Illumina HiSeq 2500 as the instrument used. Molecular barcoding was employed in the preparation of TCR libraries, with unique molecular identifiers being used to normalize TCRbeta repertoire quantification. TCRdb reworked the public reads: Q25 trimming with fastp, MiXCR clone assembly, productive beta chains retained. Records with the same CDR3 protein are collapsed into one entry carrying the most frequent genes and DNA. This sample has 600,000 to 700,000 distinct CDR3 sequences in its table, and over 15% of those were observed once. The ten largest clones take up 1.1% of the sample. The germline V gene supplies CDR1 SQVTM and CDR2 ANQGSEA. V drops 3 bases and J drops 7 bases, leaving 6 bases in between. Reading from cysteine to phenylalanine, the CDR3 counts 11 amino acids. The only DNA kept is the CDR3, 33 bases in frame from the first base.

This receptor chain uses TRBV29-1 and TRBJ1-4, with TRBD1 tentatively as D gene (6 bases match). This TCR was sampled from a human donor who donated a stem cell graft to a child with acute myeloid leukemia. The sample in question was PBMCs from the stem cell graft donor, obtained from the stem cell graft. CDR3 region: CSVETGEKLFF. The bases are TGCAGCGTTGAGACAGGTGAAAAACTGTTTTTT. With the portions outside the CDR3 filled from the reference TRBV29-1 and TRBJ1-4 genes, the complete variable region becomes SAVISQKPSRDICQRGTSLTIQCQVDSQVTMMFWYRQQPGQSLTLIATANQGSEATYESGFVIDKFPISRPNLTFSTLTVSNMSPEDSSIYLCSVETGEKLFFGSGTQLSVL.